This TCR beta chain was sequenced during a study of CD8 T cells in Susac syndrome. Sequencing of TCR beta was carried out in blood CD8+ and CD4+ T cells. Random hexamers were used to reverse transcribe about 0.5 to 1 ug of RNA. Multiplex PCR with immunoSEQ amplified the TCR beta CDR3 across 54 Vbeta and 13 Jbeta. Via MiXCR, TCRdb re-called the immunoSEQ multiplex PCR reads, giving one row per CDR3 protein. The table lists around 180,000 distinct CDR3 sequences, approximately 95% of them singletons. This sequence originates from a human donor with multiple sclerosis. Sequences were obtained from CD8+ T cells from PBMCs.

CDR3: CASSPTGQNTEAFF. The CDR3 nucleotides are TGTGCCAGCAGCCCAACAGGCCAAAACACTGAAGCTTTCTTT. The chain recombines TRBV9 with TRBJ1-1; possible D gene TRBD1, 5 bases. Germline V gene data show CDR1 as SGDLS and CDR2 as YYNGEE. V lost 4 bases, J lost 2 bases, and 12 bases lay in between. This CDR3 region has 14 residues.